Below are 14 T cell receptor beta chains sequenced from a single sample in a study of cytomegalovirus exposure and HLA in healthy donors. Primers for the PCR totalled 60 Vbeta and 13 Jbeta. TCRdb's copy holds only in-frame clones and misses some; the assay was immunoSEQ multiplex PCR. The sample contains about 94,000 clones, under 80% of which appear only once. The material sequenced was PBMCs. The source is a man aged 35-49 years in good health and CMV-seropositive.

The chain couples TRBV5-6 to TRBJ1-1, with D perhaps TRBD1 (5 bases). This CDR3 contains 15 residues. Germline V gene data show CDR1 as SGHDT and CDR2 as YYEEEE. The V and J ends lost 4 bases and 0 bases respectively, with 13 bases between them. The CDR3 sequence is CASSPTTVMNTEAFF. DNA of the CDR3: TGTGCCAGCAGCCCAACGACAGTCATGAACACTGAAGCTTTCTTT.

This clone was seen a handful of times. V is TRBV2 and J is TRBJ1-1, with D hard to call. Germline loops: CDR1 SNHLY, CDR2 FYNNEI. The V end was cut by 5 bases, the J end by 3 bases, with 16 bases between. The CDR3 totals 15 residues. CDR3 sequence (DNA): TGTGCCAGCAGTATTGCCTCCCTCGGGGACACTGAAGCTTTCTTT. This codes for CASSIASLGDTEAFF.

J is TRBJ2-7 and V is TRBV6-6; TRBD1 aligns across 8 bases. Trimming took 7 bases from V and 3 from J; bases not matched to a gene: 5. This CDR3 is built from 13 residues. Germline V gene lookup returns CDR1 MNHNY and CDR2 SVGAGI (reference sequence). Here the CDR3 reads CASTPTGGYEQYF. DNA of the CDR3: TGTGCCAGCACCCCTACAGGGGGCTACGAGCAGTACTTC.

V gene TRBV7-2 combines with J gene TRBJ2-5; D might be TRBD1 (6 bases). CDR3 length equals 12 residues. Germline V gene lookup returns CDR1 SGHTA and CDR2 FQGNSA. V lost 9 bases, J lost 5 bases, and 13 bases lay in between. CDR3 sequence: CASGRGGETQYF. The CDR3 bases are TGTGCCAGTGGCAGGGGTGGTGAGACCCAGTACTTC. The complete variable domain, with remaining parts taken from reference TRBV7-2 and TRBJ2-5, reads GAGVSQSPSNKVTEKGKDVELRCDPISGHTALYWYRQSLGQGLEFLIYFQGNSAPDKSGLPSDRFSAERTGGSVSTLTIQRTQQEDSAVYLCASGRGGETQYFGPGTRLLVL.

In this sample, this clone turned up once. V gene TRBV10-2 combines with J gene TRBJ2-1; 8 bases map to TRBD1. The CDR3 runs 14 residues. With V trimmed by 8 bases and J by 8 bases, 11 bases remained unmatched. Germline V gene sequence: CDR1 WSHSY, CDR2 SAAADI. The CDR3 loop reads CASVRGQGTYEQFF. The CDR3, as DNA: TGCGCCAGCGTCCGAGGACAGGGTACCTATGAGCAGTTCTTC.

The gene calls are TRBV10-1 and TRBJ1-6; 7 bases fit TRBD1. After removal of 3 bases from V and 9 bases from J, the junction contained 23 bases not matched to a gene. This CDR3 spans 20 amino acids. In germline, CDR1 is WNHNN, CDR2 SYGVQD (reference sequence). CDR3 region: CASSEISLLRLDRAGSPLHF. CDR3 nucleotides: TGCGCCAGCAGTGAAATCAGCCTCTTGAGGTTAGACAGGGCGGGTTCACCCCTCCACTTT.

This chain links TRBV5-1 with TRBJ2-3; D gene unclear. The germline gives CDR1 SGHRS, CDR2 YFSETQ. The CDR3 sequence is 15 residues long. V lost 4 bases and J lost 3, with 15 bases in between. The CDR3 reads CASSPQTVNTDTQYF. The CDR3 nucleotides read TGCGCCAGCAGCCCCCAAACGGTAAATACAGATACGCAGTATTTT.

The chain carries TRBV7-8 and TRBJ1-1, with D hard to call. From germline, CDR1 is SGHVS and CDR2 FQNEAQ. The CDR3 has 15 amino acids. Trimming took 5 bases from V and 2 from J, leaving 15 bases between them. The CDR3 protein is CASSAPPTPNTEAFF. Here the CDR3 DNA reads TGTGCCAGCAGCGCGCCCCCCACCCCAAACACTGAAGCTTTCTTT.

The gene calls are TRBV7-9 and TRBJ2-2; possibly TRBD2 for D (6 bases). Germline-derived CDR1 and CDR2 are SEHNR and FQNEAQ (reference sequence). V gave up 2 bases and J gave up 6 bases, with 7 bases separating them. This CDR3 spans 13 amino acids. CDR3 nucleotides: TGTGCCAGCAGCTTATCGGGGGCCGGGGAGCTGTTTTTT. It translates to CASSLSGAGELFF.

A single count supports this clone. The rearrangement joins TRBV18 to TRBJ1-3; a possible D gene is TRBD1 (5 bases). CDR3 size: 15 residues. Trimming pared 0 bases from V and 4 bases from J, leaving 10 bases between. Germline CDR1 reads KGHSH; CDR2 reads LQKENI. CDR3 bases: TGTGCCAGCTCACCACCGTCAGGGTCCGGAAACACCATATATTTT. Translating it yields CASSPPSGSGNTIYF. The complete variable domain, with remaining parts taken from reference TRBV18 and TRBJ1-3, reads NAGVMQNPRHLVRRRGQEARLRCSPMKGHSHVYWYRQLPEEGLKFMVYLQKENIIDESGMPKERFSAEFPKEGPSILRIQQVVRGDSAAYFCASSPPSGSGNTIYFGEGSWLTVV.

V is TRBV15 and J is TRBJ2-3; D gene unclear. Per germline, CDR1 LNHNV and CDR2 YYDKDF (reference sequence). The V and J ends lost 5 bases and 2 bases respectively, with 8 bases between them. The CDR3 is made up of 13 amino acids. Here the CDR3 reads CATSGRLTDTQYF. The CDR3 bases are TGTGCCACCAGCGGCCGCCTCACAGATACGCAGTATTTT. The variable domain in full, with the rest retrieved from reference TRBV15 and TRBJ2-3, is DAMVIQNPRYQVTQFGKPVTLSCSQTLNHNVMYWYQQKSSQAPKLLFHYYDKDFNNEADTPDNFQSRRPNTSFCFLDIRSPGLGDTAMYLCATSGRLTDTQYFGPGTRLTVL.

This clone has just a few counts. CDR3 DNA: TGTGCCAGCTCACCCAATAGACTAGCGGGAGGGCCAAACGAGCAGTACTTC. This sequence encodes CASSPNRLAGGPNEQYF. V and J are TRBV18 and TRBJ2-7; 14 bases are shared with TRBD2. V lost 3 bases and J lost 5; bases outside the gene matches: 9. The CDR3 length is 17 residues. Germline V gene sequence: CDR1 KGHSH, CDR2 LQKENI.

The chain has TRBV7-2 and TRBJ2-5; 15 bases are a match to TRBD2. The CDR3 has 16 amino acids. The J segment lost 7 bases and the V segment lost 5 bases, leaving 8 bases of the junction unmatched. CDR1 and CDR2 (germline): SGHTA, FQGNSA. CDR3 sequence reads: CASSPRTSGRAGTQYF. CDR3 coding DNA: TGTGCCAGCAGCCCCCGGACTAGCGGGAGGGCCGGGACCCAGTACTTC.

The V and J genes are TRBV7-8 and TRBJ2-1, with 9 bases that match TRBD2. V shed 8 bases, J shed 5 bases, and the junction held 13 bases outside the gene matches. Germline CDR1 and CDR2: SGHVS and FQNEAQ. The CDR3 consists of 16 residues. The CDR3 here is CASRPIRTSVNNEQFF. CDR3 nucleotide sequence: TGTGCCAGCCGCCCCATCCGGACTAGCGTGAACAATGAGCAGTTCTTC.